Presented here are 19 T cell receptor beta chains from one specimen sequenced in a study of early T cells in non-severe SARS-CoV-2 infection. MiXCR was run by TCRdb on the 5' RACE reads, yielding one entry per CDR3 protein. The table lists 88,000 or so distinct CDR3 sequences, around 14% of them singletons. The sample was whole blood. The source of these receptors is an adult who was a healthcare worker with PCR-confirmed SARS-CoV-2 infection or an uninfected control (not recorded which).

Only a few counts were recorded for this clonotype. The chain links TRBV20-1 to TRBJ2-5, with 15 bases matching TRBD2. Trimming removed 1 base from V and 4 bases from J; junction bases left unmatched: 10. The germline gives CDR1 DFQATT, CDR2 SNEGSKA (reference sequence). This CDR3 is built from 18 residues. CDR3 DNA sequence: TGCAGTGCTAGAGCGGGACTAGCGGGAGGAGCGTGGGGAGAGACCCAGTACTTC. As protein: CSARAGLAGGAWGETQYF.

The CDR3 nucleotides are TGCAGCGTTGAACCGAGAGACTACAATGAGCAGTTCTTC. Translating it yields CSVEPRDYNEQFF. V usage is TRBV29-1 and J usage is TRBJ2-1; D is uncertain. V lost 2 bases and J 3 bases, leaving 8 bases between the germline ends. This CDR3 has 13 residues. The germline V gene has CDR1 SQVTM and CDR2 ANQGSEA.

This clonotype came up many times. The chain has TRBV12-3 or TRBV12-4 and TRBJ1-4, with D possibly being TRBD1 (6 bases). V was clipped by 6 bases and J by 10 bases, with 18 bases between them. This CDR3 region has 14 residues. The CDR3 sequence is CASRKETGSAKLFF. CDR3 sequence (DNA): TGTGCCAGCAGGAAAGAGACAGGCTCGGCAAAACTGTTTTTT.

The V gene is TRBV12-3 or TRBV12-4, the J gene TRBJ2-7; no definite D call. CDR3 length: 15 residues. Deletions cut 3 bases from V and 7 bases from J, with 19 bases between. Written as DNA, the CDR3 is TGTGCCAGCAGTTTTGATGGCACCTCCCTTGGGGAGCAGTACTTC. It yields the protein CASSFDGTSLGEQYF.

The chain joins TRBV6-4 to TRBJ1-5; TRBD1 matches at 7 bases. V lost 6 bases and J lost 3; bases outside the gene matches: 5. CDR1 and CDR2 (germline): MRHNA, SNTAGT. CDR3 length: 14 amino acids. CDR3 sequence (DNA): TGTGCCAGCAGCCACGACAGGGACAATCAGCCCCAGCATTTT. Protein sequence: CASSHDRDNQPQHF.

This clonotype was found a few times. V gene TRBV4-1 combines with J gene TRBJ2-1; D remains ambiguous. Trimming removed 0 bases at V and 9 bases at J, with 3 bases between. This CDR3 contains 11 residues. Looked up from germline, CDR1 is MGHRA and CDR2 is YSYEKL. The CDR3 bases are TGCGCCAGCAGCCAAGAAGGTGAGCAGTTCTTC. This codes for CASSQEGEQFF.

This clonotype was seen ten or more times. This chain joins TRBV12-3 or TRBV12-4 and TRBJ2-2; possibly TRBD1 for D (6 bases). V lost 6 bases, J lost 5 bases, and 13 bases lay in between. The CDR3 covers 14 residues. The CDR3 coding sequence is TGTGCCAGCAGCAGCCACAGGGAGACCGGGGAGCTGTTTTTT. It encodes CASSSHRETGELFF.

This clonotype was picked up many times. V gene TRBV7-8 combines with J gene TRBJ1-1, with D tentatively TRBD1 (5 bases). In germline, CDR1 is SGHVS, CDR2 FQNEAQ. V lost 2 bases to trimming and J lost 2 bases, with 15 bases between them. The CDR3 is 16 amino acids. CDR3 residues: CASSLWGGEPNTEAFF. CDR3 DNA sequence: TGTGCCAGCAGCTTATGGGGGGGAGAACCAAACACTGAAGCTTTCTTT.

This clonotype was detected only a few times. This rearrangement joins TRBV15 to TRBJ2-7; no firm D call. The CDR3 spans 15 residues. Germline loops: CDR1 LNHNV, CDR2 YYDKDF (reference sequence). V was shortened by 5 bases and J by 1 base, with 15 bases between the two germline ends. The CDR3 DNA reads as TGTGCCACCAGCCAAAGTCCCCCGGGTTCCTACGAGCAGTACTTC. Amino acid sequence: CATSQSPPGSYEQYF.

V gene TRBV9 combines with J gene TRBJ2-7, with 7 bases fitting TRBD2. The CDR3 loop spans 15 amino acids. The V segment lost 2 bases and the J segment 2 bases; nucleotides outside the gene matches: 7. Germline V lookup: CDR1 SGDLS, CDR2 YYNGEE. The CDR3 protein is CASSVTPGTTYEQYF. The CDR3 region has the DNA TGTGCCAGCAGCGTGACCCCCGGGACTACCTACGAGCAGTACTTC.

This clonotype was seen a few times. V is TRBV6-1 and J is TRBJ2-3, with D perhaps TRBD2 (6 bases). From germline, CDR1 is MNHNS and CDR2 SASEGT. The CDR3 length is 15 residues. Trimming pared 8 bases from V and 0 bases from J, leaving 15 bases between. Here the CDR3 DNA reads TGTGCCAGCGGGATAACGGGACTTAGCACAGATACGCAGTATTTT. This translates into CASGITGLSTDTQYF.

In DNA form, the CDR3 reads TGTGCCAGCAGTTATAAGGGGGACGCAGATACGCAGTATTTT. It codes for CASSYKGDADTQYF. The chain joins TRBV6-6 to TRBJ2-3; D possibly corresponds to TRBD1 (6 bases). Between the trimmed V and J ends, which lost 3 bases and 4 bases, there was a span of 11 bases. The CDR3 consists of 14 residues. From germline, CDR1 is MNHNY and CDR2 SVGAGI (reference sequence).

A note on this clonotype: At one of its ends the junction is not consistent with the germline gene, which may arise from a read error. This chain connects TRBV6-4 to TRBJ2-7, with TRBD1 matching 12 bases. CDR3 length: 14 amino acids. The germline V gene has CDR1 MRHNA and CDR2 SNTAGT. In DNA, the CDR3 is TGTGCCAGCAGCCCGGGACAGGGGGCCGACGAGCAGTGCTTC. It codes for CASSPGQGADEQCF.

In its sample, this clonotype was seen a few times. V and J are TRBV25-1 and TRBJ1-4, with 8 bases aligning to TRBD1. This CDR3 region has 15 residues. Germline trimming cut 4 bases from V and 10 bases from J; bases unmatched to any gene: 11. The germline V gene encodes CDR1 MGHDK and CDR2 SYGVNS. CDR3 in DNA: TGTGCCAGCAGTGCTGGGGACAGGCTATCGGGAAAACTGTTTTTT. It yields the protein CASSAGDRLSGKLFF.

This clonotype was observed a handful of times. V usage is TRBV19 and J usage is TRBJ1-4; the D gene is possibly TRBD1 (5 bases). Per germline, CDR1 LNHDA and CDR2 SQIVND (reference sequence). Trimming cost V 5 bases and J 1 base, with 14 bases left between them. The CDR3 is made up of 16 amino acids. The CDR3 DNA sequence: TGTGCCAGTAGTCCGACAGTTATCGAAACTAATGAAAAACTGTTTTTT. Translation: CASSPTVIETNEKLFF.

The rearrangement joins TRBV18 to TRBJ2-7; D is ambiguous. CDR1 is KGHSH, CDR2 LQKENI, per germline. Trimming cost V 3 bases and J 6 bases, with 12 bases left between them. CDR3 length: 13 residues. CDR3 loop: CASSPGKAGEQYF. The CDR3 DNA is TGTGCCAGCTCACCGGGCAAGGCTGGCGAGCAGTACTTC.

The DNA of the CDR3 is TGCAGTGCAGCAGGGAGCGATTCACCCCTCCACTTT. Amino acid sequence: CSAAGSDSPLHF. The chain joins TRBV20-1 to TRBJ1-6, with D possibly being TRBD1 (5 bases). CDR3 size: 12 residues. Germline assignment: CDR1 DFQATT and CDR2 SNEGSKA (reference sequence). The V end was cut by 6 bases, the J end by 8 bases, with 11 bases between.

This clonotype was seen only a few times. The rearrangement uses TRBV6-6 and TRBJ1-5; 9 positions agree with TRBD1. The CDR3 loop spans 15 amino acids. The ends lost 2 bases at V and 6 bases at J; junction bases unmatched: 5. The germline V gene has CDR1 MNHNY and CDR2 SVGAGI (reference sequence). CDR3 sequence reads: CASSYDDRGSQPQHF. In DNA, the CDR3 is TGTGCCAGCAGTTACGATGACAGGGGGAGTCAGCCCCAGCATTTT.

This sequence joins TRBV28 and TRBJ1-2; D is unresolved. Trimming took 5 bases from V and 3 from J, leaving 10 bases between them. This CDR3 has 13 residues. CDR1 is MDHEN and CDR2 is SYDVKM in the germline V gene. CDR3 loop: CASSPNSYYGYTF. CDR3 sequence (DNA): TGTGCCAGCAGTCCCAACAGTTACTATGGCTACACCTTC.